This TCR beta chain was recovered during a study of T-cell memory formation after mild COVID-19. Regarding the study as a whole: Day 15 to 85 contracting clones showed balanced CD4/CD8; day 15 to 37 expanders favored CD4+. Pre-infection memory harbored some responding clones, suggesting cross-reactive memory joined.

Using constant-segment primers, 5'RACE produced TCR alpha and TCR beta cDNA libraries carrying sample barcodes and UMIs. TCRdb re-analysed the 5' RACE reads in MiXCR, keeping a single row per CDR3 protein. Of some 120,000 distinct CDR3 sequences in the sample, roughly 6% are singletons; the top ten hold about 2.2%. The CDR3 length is 14 residues. The V end lost 0 bases, the J end lost 10 bases, and 16 bases lay between the germline ends. Germline V gene sequence: CDR1 DFQATT, CDR2 SNEGSKA (reference sequence). For this clonotype: What it binds is not known.

The chain recombines TRBV20-1 with TRBJ1-5; D is unclear. The source material was PBMCs or a T cell subset sorted from them (not recorded which). The TCR comes from an adult woman who had mild COVID-19 (a few samples of this study predate the infection). Cell type and time point are not known. DNA of the CDR3: TGCAGTGCTAGAGATCCTCGCGAAAGGAGACCCCAGCATTTT. Amino acid sequence: CSARDPRERRPQHF.